This section outlines one TCR beta chain sequence together with its context. PCR involved 60 Vbeta and 13 Jbeta primers. Sequencing was performed with immunoSEQ multiplex PCR; in TCRdb, only in-frame clones are kept and a portion is missing. The specimen's table records approximately 150,000 clones. After removal of 3 bases from V and 4 bases from J, the junction contained 0 bases not matched to a gene. Germline values: CDR1 SGHNT, CDR2 YENEEA. The length of the CDR3 is 13 residues. These data come from a study of cytomegalovirus exposure and HLA in healthy donors. The sequence came from a woman in her fifties or sixties in good health and CMV-seronegative. This chain uses TRBV11-3 with TRBJ1-2; 9 bases are shared with TRBD1. Sequenced sample: PBMCs. CDR3 DNA sequence: TGTGCCAGCAGCTTGACAGGGGGCTATGGCTACACCTTC. It specifies CASSLTGGYGYTF.